The 3 T cell receptor beta chains below come from one sample, sequenced in a study of identical twins (dated by TCRdb to the mid-2010s). Library method: 5' RACE. Sequencing instrument: Illumina HiSeq 2000. The public reads were reprocessed in TCRdb via fastp at Q25 and MiXCR, keeping in-frame beta chains. Rows matching on CDR3 protein sequence are summarized as one entry with the most common DNA and genes. For this sample there are approximately 680,000 distinct CDR3 sequences; about 7.1% appear just once. The ten largest account for 1.5% to 2% of the sample. The same sample was also used in a study of yellow fever vaccine responses in identical twins.

Material for sequencing was PBMCs. The receptors originated from a woman younger than 35 in good health.

The chain combines TRBV6-1 with TRBJ2-3; TRBD2 is a possible D gene (6 bases). Germline CDR1 MNHNS, CDR2 SASEGT. V gave up 8 bases and J gave up 5 bases, with 20 bases separating them. CDR3 length: 15 amino acids. Written as DNA, the CDR3 is TGTGCCAGCCACATCAGCTGGAGGGCCGGAGATACGCAGTATTTT. Protein sequence: CASHISWRAGDTQYF.

This clonotype was seen at least ten times. The V and J genes are TRBV10-3 and TRBJ1-2; D may be TRBD1 (6 bases). The CDR3 runs 14 residues. Germline CDR1 and CDR2: ENHRY and SYGVKD. Trimming left V 10 bases short and J 3 bases short, with 18 bases between. CDR3 DNA: TGTGCCAGCAGGACAGCACAGAAAGACTATGGCTACACCTTC. Translated, it gives CASRTAQKDYGYTF.

The chain combines TRBV6-1 with TRBJ1-2, with unresolved D. CDR1 MNHNS and CDR2 SASEGT come from the germline V gene. V shed 6 bases and J shed 0 bases, with 8 bases lying between them. The CDR3 loop spans 13 amino acids. CDR3 amino acids: CASRDGANYGYTF. In DNA, the CDR3 is TGTGCCAGCAGAGACGGAGCTAACTATGGCTACACCTTC.